A selection of T cell receptor beta chains follows, all from one sample in a study of response to subunit inactivated influenza vaccine. One entry per CDR3 protein, called by TCRdb with MiXCR from the RT-PCR reads. The sample has approximately 500,000 distinct CDR3 sequences; approximately 12% are singletons. This material consisted of PBMCs from blood, taken roughly 46 days after vaccination. Every receptor here comes from a man aged 50-59 years who received an inactivated influenza vaccine. CDR3s include the opening cysteine and the closing phenylalanine or tryptophan. D genes are given only for firm matches. Part of the rows lack a size; the others show once, few, many or a class for expanded clones.

j_call: TRBJ2-7
v_call: TRBV6-5
clone_size: -
d_call: -
cdr3_aa: CASSYGGRAYEQYF
cdr3_nt: TGTGCCAGCAGTTACGGGGGCAGGGCCTACGAGCAGTACTTC

j_call: TRBJ1-4
v_call: TRBV5-1
clone_size: -
d_call: TRBD1
cdr3_aa: CASSTEGQGSEKLFF
cdr3_nt: TGCGCCAGCAGCACTGAGGGACAGGGAAGTGAAAAACTGTTTTTT

j_call: TRBJ2-3
v_call: TRBV7-9
clone_size: many
d_call: -
cdr3_aa: CASRTSTDTQYF
cdr3_nt: TGTGCCAGCAGGACTAGCACAGATACGCAGTATTTT

j_call: TRBJ2-1
v_call: TRBV20-1
clone_size: -
d_call: TRBD2
cdr3_aa: CSARDRGRPYNEQFF
cdr3_nt: TGCAGTGCTAGAGATCGCGGGAGGCCCTACAATGAGCAGTTCTTC

j_call: TRBJ2-3
v_call: TRBV24-1
clone_size: many
d_call: -
cdr3_aa: CATSDLGRGSTDTQYF
cdr3_nt: TGTGCCACCAGTGATTTAGGCAGGGGAAGCACAGATACGCAGTATTTT

j_call: TRBJ2-2
v_call: TRBV5-1
clone_size: -
d_call: TRBD1
cdr3_aa: CASSLEGQGDTGELFF
cdr3_nt: TGCGCCAGCAGCTTGGAGGGACAGGGCGACACCGGGGAGCTGTTTTTT

j_call: TRBJ1-1
v_call: TRBV3-1
clone_size: -
d_call: -
cdr3_aa: CASSQDWFLNTEAFF
cdr3_nt: TGTGCCAGCAGCCAAGATTGGTTTCTCAACACTGAAGCTTTCTTT

j_call: TRBJ2-7
v_call: TRBV12-3/TRBV12-4
clone_size: few
d_call: TRBD1
cdr3_aa: CASSVDRVGSYEQYF
cdr3_nt: TGTGCCAGCAGTGTGGACAGGGTGGGCTCCTACGAGCAGTACTTC

j_call: TRBJ2-1
v_call: TRBV20-1
clone_size: few
d_call: -
cdr3_aa: CSARDPEWGHEQFF
cdr3_nt: TGCAGTGCTAGAGACCCCGAATGGGGGCATGAGCAGTTCTTC

j_call: TRBJ2-5
v_call: TRBV20-1
clone_size: -
d_call: TRBD2
cdr3_aa: CSARDSSGGVETQYF
cdr3_nt: TGCAGTGCTAGAGATTCATCGGGGGGAGTAGAGACCCAGTACTTC

j_call: TRBJ1-3
v_call: TRBV5-1
clone_size: few
d_call: TRBD1
cdr3_aa: CASSTGQPGNTIYF
cdr3_nt: TGCGCCAGCAGCACGGGACAGCCTGGAAACACCATATATTTT

j_call: TRBJ1-2
v_call: TRBV21-1
clone_size: few
d_call: -
cdr3_aa: CASSKDGANYGYTF
cdr3_nt: TGTGCCAGCAGCAAAGACGGAGCTAACTATGGCTACACCTTC

j_call: TRBJ2-5
v_call: TRBV11-2
clone_size: -
d_call: TRBD1
cdr3_aa: CASSLWTGEETQYF
cdr3_nt: TGTGCCAGCAGCTTGTGGACAGGGGAAGAGACCCAGTACTTC

j_call: TRBJ2-2
v_call: TRBV27
clone_size: few
d_call: -
cdr3_aa: CASTFPEGLNTGELFF
cdr3_nt: TGTGCCAGCACCTTCCCGGAGGGCCTGAACACCGGGGAGCTGTTTTTT

j_call: TRBJ2-7
v_call: TRBV28
clone_size: -
d_call: TRBD2
cdr3_aa: CASSLSSAGDPSHFYEQYF
cdr3_nt: TGTGCCAGCAGTTTATCGTCGGCGGGGGATCCGTCCCACTTTTACGAGCAGTACTTC

j_call: TRBJ1-2
v_call: TRBV12-3/TRBV12-4
clone_size: many
d_call: -
cdr3_aa: CASRYGIGQLDYGYTF
cdr3_nt: TGTGCCAGCAGATATGGGATCGGCCAGCTAGACTATGGCTACACCTTC

j_call: TRBJ2-5
v_call: TRBV4-2
clone_size: few
d_call: -
cdr3_aa: CASSQEDWLMETQYF
cdr3_nt: TGTGCCAGCAGCCAAGAGGACTGGCTTATGGAGACCCAGTACTTC

j_call: TRBJ1-5
v_call: TRBV29-1
clone_size: -
d_call: -
cdr3_aa: CSVELGAAGQPQHF
cdr3_nt: TGCAGCGTTGAGTTGGGGGCAGCGGGTCAGCCCCAGCATTTT

j_call: TRBJ2-1
v_call: TRBV27
clone_size: many
d_call: TRBD2
cdr3_aa: CASSWGTSNEQFF
cdr3_nt: TGTGCCAGCAGTTGGGGGACTAGCAATGAGCAGTTCTTC

j_call: TRBJ2-5
v_call: TRBV21-1
clone_size: -
d_call: -
cdr3_aa: CASSLAPTGDRETQYF
cdr3_nt: TGTGCCAGCAGCCTGGCCCCGACAGGGGATCGGGAGACCCAGTACTTC

j_call: TRBJ2-7
v_call: TRBV20-1
clone_size: few
d_call: -
cdr3_aa: CSARDLRASYEQYF
cdr3_nt: TGCAGTGCTAGAGATTTGAGGGCCTCCTACGAGCAGTACTTC

j_call: TRBJ2-1
v_call: TRBV4-3
clone_size: few
d_call: TRBD2
cdr3_aa: CASSQEPGLAGGSYNEQFF
cdr3_nt: TGCGCCAGCAGCCAAGAGCCGGGACTAGCGGGAGGCTCCTACAATGAGCAGTTCTTC

j_call: TRBJ2-2
v_call: TRBV20-1
clone_size: -
d_call: -
cdr3_aa: CSASRGISTGELFF
cdr3_nt: TGCAGTGCTTCCCGGGGCATTTCCACCGGGGAGCTGTTTTTT

j_call: TRBJ2-2
v_call: TRBV29-1
clone_size: many
d_call: TRBD2
cdr3_aa: CSASSGSPNTGELFF
cdr3_nt: TGCAGCGCCTCTAGCGGGAGCCCGAACACCGGGGAGCTGTTTTTT

j_call: TRBJ2-2
v_call: TRBV9
clone_size: -
d_call: -
cdr3_aa: CASSKGPNALGELFF
cdr3_nt: TGTGCCAGCAGTAAGGGACCGAATGCGTTGGGGGAGCTGTTTTTT